The clone carrying this T cell receptor (beta chain) was counted many times. V dropped 1 base and J dropped 6 bases, with 17 bases sitting between them. Looked up from germline, CDR1 is SGHVS and CDR2 is FQNEAQ. This CDR3 comprises 16 residues. These data belong to a study of T-cell reconstitution after alpha-beta-depleted transplantation in children. TCRbeta library construction was performed incorporating unique molecular identifiers. MiXCR, run by TCRdb on the PCR reads, gives a single entry per CDR3 protein. The sample has roughly 670,000 distinct CDR3 sequences; over 10% are singletons. The receptor's source is a girl aged 2 to 10 with congenital amegakaryocytic thrombocytopenia, due to receive a stem cell transplant. The V gene is TRBV7-8, the J gene TRBJ2-3; D is possibly TRBD1 or TRBD2 (5 bases each). This specimen was PBMCs, taken before TCRalphabeta/CD19-depleted stem cell transplant. CDR3 region: CASSLGYWDLGDTQYF. The CDR3 region has the DNA TGTGCCAGCAGCTTAGGGTACTGGGACCTGGGGGATACGCAGTATTTT.